This TCR beta chain was identified in a study of blood T cells in healthy people across ages. Of note for this clonotype: The target antigen is unknown.

Sample donors were healthy Caucasian individuals that came from Russia, aged 6 to 90. Each of the donors had ten milliliters of peripheral blood drawn into EDTA-treated Vacutainer tubes. A minimum of 7 million PBMCs was isolated per sample. Study-wide points: Total diversity from one million sequenced T cells was likely underestimated.

This CDR3 comprises 14 residues. The J segment lost 13 bases and the V segment lost 5 bases, leaving 10 bases of the junction unmatched. Germline CDR1 is SGHAT and CDR2 is FQNNGV. The second PCR ran roughly 6 to 11 cycles with a sample-barcoded 5' primer and J-beta primers. TCRdb fed the 5' RACE reads into MiXCR, producing one record per CDR3 protein. The sample comprises 1.5 million to 2 million distinct CDR3 sequences, roughly 27% of which are singletons, and around 7.7% rests with the top ten. The sequencing sample was made of blood. The receptor was derived from a woman in her 30s in good health. This chain connects TRBV11-2 to TRBJ2-4; 11 bases match TRBD2. CDR3 protein: CASSKIGLAGEQYF. The DNA of the CDR3 is TGTGCCAGCAGCAAAATAGGACTAGCGGGTGAGCAGTACTTC. Combining the CDR3 with reference TRBV11-2 and TRBJ2-4 gives the whole variable domain EAGVAQSPRYKIIEKRQSVAFWCNPISGHATLYWYQQILGQGPKLLIQFQNNGVVDDSQLPKDRFSAERLKGVDSTLKIQPAKLEDSAVYLCASSKIGLAGEQYFGAGTRLSVL.